The T cell receptor beta chain under discussion was sequenced for a study of T cell responses to AZD1222 COVID-19 vaccine. Findings and caveats of the study: Baseline serology detected seropositivity in only a handful of AZD1222 recipients. When two AZD1222 doses had been given, Spike-specific TCR breadth and depth rose.

Generated by immunoSEQ multiplex PCR, the TCRdb table keeps only in-frame clones and is missing some. The sample contains 65,000 to 85,000 clones, approximately 81% of which appear only once. The germline V and J ends were trimmed by 3 bases and 7 bases, with 21 bases remaining between them. CDR1 MDHEN and CDR2 SYDVKM come from the germline V gene. CDR3 length equals 16 residues. On this clone: Its cognate antigen is unknown.

The gene calls are TRBV28 and TRBJ1-2; D not resolved. The clonotype originates from an adult in good health. Sample: peripheral blood, taken on day 0 of AZD1222 vaccination. CDR3 residues: CASSFRVNPGVGGYTF. CDR3 coding DNA: TGTGCCAGCAGTTTTAGAGTGAACCCCGGCGTAGGTGGCTACACCTTC.